Listed below are T cell receptor beta chains from one sample, sequenced in a study of blood T cell repertoires in COVID-19. Assay: immunoSEQ multiplex PCR; the TCRdb copy retains only in-frame clones and omits some. The profile shows under 400,000 clones, about 89% of them singletons. Sequencing was done on a sample of peripheral blood. These receptors originate from a woman in her twenties or thirties with COVID-19, enrolled during active disease. CDR3s include the opening cysteine and the closing phenylalanine or tryptophan. D genes are given only for firm matches. Some rows have no size entry. The others give once, few or many, or a class for an expanded clone.

d_gene	v_gene	abundance	j_gene	CDR3aa	CDR3nt
TRBD2	TRBV7-9	.	TRBJ2-1	CASRLAGGEQFF	TGTGCCAGCAGACTAGCGGGAGGGGAGCAGTTCTTC
.	TRBV5-5	once	TRBJ1-4	CASSRDIATNEKLFF	TGTGCCAGCAGCCGCGACATTGCAACTAATGAAAAACTGTTTTTT
TRBD2	TRBV5-5	.	TRBJ2-1	CASSHWTSGNNEQFF	TGTGCCAGCAGCCATTGGACTAGCGGGAACAATGAGCAGTTCTTC
TRBD2	TRBV4-1	.	TRBJ2-7	CASSLAGDYEQYF	TGCGCCAGCAGCCTAGCGGGAGACTACGAGCAGTACTTC
TRBD1	TRBV5-5	.	TRBJ2-3	CASSTGTDFTDTQYF	TGTGCCAGCAGCACCGGGACAGACTTCACAGATACGCAGTATTTT
TRBD2	TRBV27	.	TRBJ2-7	CASSGGIGTSGEWDEQYF	TGTGCCAGCAGTGGGGGGATTGGGACTAGCGGGGAGTGGGACGAGCAGTACTTC
.	TRBV29-1	few	TRBJ2-7	CSVLRDTTYEQYF	TGCAGCGTTCTCCGGGACACCACCTACGAGCAGTACTTC
.	TRBV7-9	.	TRBJ1-1	CASSLGGGGNEAFF	TGTGCCAGCAGCTTAGGGGGAGGGGGTAATGAAGCTTTCTTT
TRBD2	TRBV4-3	.	TRBJ2-7	CASSQGREVDEQYF	TGCGCCAGCAGCCAAGGGCGGGAGGTGGACGAGCAGTACTTC
.	TRBV30	.	TRBJ2-7	CASFVEGRYEQYF	TGTGCCTCTTTCGTGGAGGGTCGGTACGAGCAGTACTTC
.	TRBV5-5	.	TRBJ2-5	CASSLWLAGWQETQYF	TGTGCCAGCAGCTTGTGGTTGGCGGGATGGCAAGAGACCCAGTACTTC
TRBD2	TRBV20-1	.	TRBJ2-2	CSASRGGVTGELFF	TGCAGTGCTAGTAGGGGAGGGGTTACCGGGGAGCTGTTTTTT
TRBD2	TRBV19	.	TRBJ2-7	CASSISRLAAYEQYF	TGTGCCAGTAGTATATCCAGACTAGCGGCCTACGAGCAGTACTTC
TRBD1	TRBV19	.	TRBJ2-4	CASSIAGGVGENIQYF	TGTGCCAGTAGTATAGCAGGGGGCGTAGGCGAAAACATTCAGTACTTC
.	TRBV5-1	.	TRBJ1-2	CASSPSPQGGYGYTF	TGCGCCAGCAGCCCAAGCCCCCAAGGGGGATATGGCTACACCTTC
.	TRBV7-9	.	TRBJ2-7	CASSLAGHEQYF	TGTGCCAGCAGCTTAGCGGGCCACGAGCAGTACTTC
.	TRBV11-2	.	TRBJ2-2	CASSLQQAGELFF	TGTGCCAGCAGCCTCCAACAGGCCGGGGAGCTGTTTTTT
TRBD1	TRBV7-9	.	TRBJ1-2	CASSLSLPGTGDGYTF	TGTGCCAGCAGCCTTTCTTTACCCGGGACAGGGGATGGCTACACCTTC
TRBD1	TRBV4-1	few	TRBJ1-5	CASSHAGQAPYSNQPQHF	TGCGCCAGCAGCCACGCGGGACAGGCGCCTTATAGCAATCAGCCCCAGCATTTT
.	TRBV5-4	.	TRBJ2-3	CASSLTDTQYF	TGTGCCAGCAGCCTCACAGATACGCAGTATTTT
.	TRBV6-5	once	TRBJ2-2	CASSYSWGINTGELFF	TGTGCCAGCAGTTACTCGTGGGGCATAAACACCGGGGAGCTGTTTTTT
.	TRBV6-2/TRBV6-3	.	TRBJ2-2	CASSYLTGGTGELFF	TGTGCCAGCAGTTACCTGACAGGCGGCACCGGGGAGCTGTTTTTT
TRBD2	TRBV10-3	.	TRBJ2-7	CAITAGDSYEQYF	TGTGCCATCACAGCGGGAGATTCCTACGAGCAGTACTTC
TRBD2	TRBV6-2/TRBV6-3	.	TRBJ2-5	CASSPRTSGMETQYF	TGTGCCAGCAGTCCGCGGACTAGCGGGATGGAGACCCAGTACTTC
.	TRBV2	.	TRBJ1-5	CASTGNSNQPQHF	TGTGCCAGTACAGGGAATAGCAATCAGCCCCAGCATTTT
TRBD2	TRBV7-2	.	TRBJ2-7	CASSRLTSGKHEQYF	TGTGCCAGCAGCCGTCTGACTAGCGGGAAACACGAGCAGTACTTC
.	TRBV6-1	.	TRBJ1-5	CASSEGLRNQPQHF	TGTGCCAGCAGTGAAGGGTTGAGGAATCAGCCCCAGCATTTT
.	TRBV7-9	.	TRBJ2-7	CASSLAGSSYEQYF	TGTGCCAGCAGCTTAGCCGGGAGCTCCTACGAGCAGTACTTC
TRBD2	TRBV5-1	once	TRBJ2-7	CASSLAQTRGLAGPYEQYF	TGCGCCAGCAGCTTGGCCCAGACCCGGGGACTAGCGGGCCCCTACGAGCAGTACTTC
TRBD1	TRBV24-1	.	TRBJ1-5	CATSDWTGDKPQHF	TGTGCCACCAGTGATTGGACAGGGGATAAGCCCCAGCATTTT
TRBD2	TRBV6-4	.	TRBJ2-1	CASSASGTYNEQFF	TGTGCCAGCAGTGCTAGCGGGACCTACAATGAGCAGTTCTTC
.	TRBV12-3/TRBV12-4	.	TRBJ1-2	CASSSWDKYGYTF	TGTGCCAGCAGTTCTTGGGACAAATATGGCTACACCTTC
.	TRBV9	.	TRBJ2-7	CASSVEGDTLIGEQYF	TGTGCCAGCAGCGTAGAAGGGGACACTCTTATCGGCGAGCAGTACTTC
.	TRBV24-1	.	TRBJ2-3	CATSDVTSTDTQYF	TGTGCCACCAGTGATGTCACTAGCACAGATACGCAGTATTTT
.	TRBV5-1	.	TRBJ2-7	CASSPRPISYEQYF	TGCGCCAGCAGCCCTAGACCGATCTCCTACGAGCAGTACTTC
TRBD1	TRBV6-1	.	TRBJ1-6	CASSGRQGRGSYNSPLHF	TGTGCCAGCAGTGGCCGACAGGGGAGAGGGTCCTATAATTCACCCCTCCACTTT
TRBD2	TRBV12-5	.	TRBJ2-3	CASGSKRGKLDTQYF	TGTGCTAGTGGTAGCAAGCGGGGGAAACTAGATACGCAGTATTTT
TRBD1	TRBV28	.	TRBJ1-6	CASSLSGQALSGLHF	TGTGCCAGCAGTTTATCGGGACAGGCGCTAAGCGGGCTCCACTTT
TRBD2	TRBV6-6	.	TRBJ2-1	CASRSPLAGDYNEQFF	TGTGCCAGCAGGTCCCCCCTAGCGGGAGACTACAATGAGCAGTTCTTC
TRBD1	TRBV6-5	once	TRBJ1-5	CASSPGQYNQPQHF	TGTGCCAGCAGCCCGGGACAGTACAATCAGCCCCAGCATTTT
TRBD1	TRBV10-3	.	TRBJ1-2	CAIRGQGLHYGYTF	TGTGCCATCAGGGGACAGGGCCTTCACTATGGCTACACCTTC
TRBD1	TRBV20-1	many	TRBJ1-1	CSARVEGAAFF	TGCAGTGCTAGAGTGGAGGGGGCGGCTTTCTTT
.	TRBV4-1	.	TRBJ1-4	CASGRVLTDEKLFF	TGCGCCAGCGGCAGGGTCTTGACGGATGAAAAACTGTTTTTT
.	TRBV6-5	.	TRBJ2-5	CASSQPGLRETQYF	TGTGCCAGCAGTCAACCGGGTCTCCGGGAGACCCAGTACTTC
.	TRBV21-1	.	TRBJ1-1	CASEEGTEAFF	TGTGCCAGCGAAGAGGGAACTGAAGCTTTCTTT
.	TRBV24-1	.	TRBJ1-4	CATSDGSATAELFF	TGTGCCACCAGTGATGGGTCGGCGACCGCGGAACTGTTTTTT
.	TRBV7-9	.	TRBJ2-5	CASSQTGTHTETQYF	TGTGCCAGCAGCCAAACCGGGACTCATACAGAGACCCAGTACTTC
TRBD2	TRBV10-3	.	TRBJ2-1	CAIGLLAGASDEQFF	TGTGCCATCGGTCTACTAGCGGGAGCTTCGGATGAGCAGTTCTTC
TRBD2	TRBV3-1/TRBV3-2	.	TRBJ2-1	CASSTTSGSYNEQFF	TGTGCCAGCAGCACAACTAGCGGATCCTACAATGAGCAGTTCTTC
TRBD2	TRBV4-2	.	TRBJ2-7	CASSRALWTSGSYEQYF	TGTGCCAGCAGCCGAGCTTTATGGACTAGCGGGAGCTACGAGCAGTACTTC
TRBD2	TRBV5-1	.	TRBJ2-1	CASSPGGPSFHEQFF	TGCGCCAGCAGCCCGGGAGGGCCCTCTTTCCATGAGCAGTTCTTC